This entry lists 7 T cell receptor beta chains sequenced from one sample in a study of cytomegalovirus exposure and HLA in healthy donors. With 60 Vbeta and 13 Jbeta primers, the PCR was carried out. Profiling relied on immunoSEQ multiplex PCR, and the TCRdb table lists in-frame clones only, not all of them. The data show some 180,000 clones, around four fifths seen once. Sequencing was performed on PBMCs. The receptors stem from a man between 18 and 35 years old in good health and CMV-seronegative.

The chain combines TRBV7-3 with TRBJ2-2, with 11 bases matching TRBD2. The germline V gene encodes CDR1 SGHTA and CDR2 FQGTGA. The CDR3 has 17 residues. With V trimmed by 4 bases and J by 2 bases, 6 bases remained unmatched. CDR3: CASSSRLAGLNTGELFF. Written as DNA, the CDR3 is TGTGCCAGCAGCTCAAGACTAGCGGGGCTAAACACCGGGGAGCTGTTTTTT.

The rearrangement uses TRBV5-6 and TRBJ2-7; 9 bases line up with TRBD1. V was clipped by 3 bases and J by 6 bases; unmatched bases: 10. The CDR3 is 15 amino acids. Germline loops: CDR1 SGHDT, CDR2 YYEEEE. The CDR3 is CASSSKQGATFEQYF. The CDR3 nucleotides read TGTGCCAGCAGCTCCAAACAGGGGGCGACCTTCGAGCAGTACTTC.

The CDR3 reads CASTQGSYNEQFF. CDR3 coding DNA: TGTGCCAGCACACAGGGGTCCTACAATGAGCAGTTCTTC. This chain links TRBV25-1 with TRBJ2-1; 7 bases map to TRBD1. Germline CDR1 MGHDK, CDR2 SYGVNS. CDR3 length equals 13 residues. Germline trimming cut 7 bases from V and 1 base from J; bases unmatched to any gene: 1.

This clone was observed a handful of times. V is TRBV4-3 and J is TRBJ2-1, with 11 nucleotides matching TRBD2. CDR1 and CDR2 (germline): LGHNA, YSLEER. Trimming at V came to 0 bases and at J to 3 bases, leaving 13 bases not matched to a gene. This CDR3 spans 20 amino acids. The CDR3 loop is CASSQDDTPGLAENYNEQFF. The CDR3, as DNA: TGCGCCAGCAGCCAAGATGATACCCCGGGACTAGCGGAAAACTACAATGAGCAGTTCTTC.

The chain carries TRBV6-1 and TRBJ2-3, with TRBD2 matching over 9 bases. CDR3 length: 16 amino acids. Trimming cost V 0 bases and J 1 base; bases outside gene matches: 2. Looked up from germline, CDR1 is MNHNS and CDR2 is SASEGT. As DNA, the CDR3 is TGTGCCAGCAGTGAAGCCCCTAGCGGGGGCACAGATACGCAGTATTTT. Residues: CASSEAPSGGTDTQYF.

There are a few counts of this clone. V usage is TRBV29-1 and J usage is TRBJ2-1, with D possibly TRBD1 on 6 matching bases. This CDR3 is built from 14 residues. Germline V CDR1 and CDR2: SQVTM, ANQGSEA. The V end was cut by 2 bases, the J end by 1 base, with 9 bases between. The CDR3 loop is CSVERGTSYNEQFF. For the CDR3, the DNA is TGCAGCGTTGAAAGGGGGACATCCTACAATGAGCAGTTCTTC.

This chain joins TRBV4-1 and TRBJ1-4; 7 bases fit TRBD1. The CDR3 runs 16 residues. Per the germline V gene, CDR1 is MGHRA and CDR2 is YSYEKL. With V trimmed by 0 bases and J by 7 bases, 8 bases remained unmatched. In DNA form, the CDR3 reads TGCGCCAGCAGCCAAGATTCCAGGGGGTACGGTGAAAAACTGTTTTTT. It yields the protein CASSQDSRGYGEKLFF.